The clone carrying this T cell receptor beta chain was detected a few times. These data come from a study of identical twins. TCRdb fed the 5' RACE reads into MiXCR, producing one record per CDR3 protein. The data hold around 1.7 million distinct CDR3 sequences, with roughly 35% observed a single time. Losses at the gene ends were 0 bases for V and 0 bases for J; bases not matched to a gene: 5. CDR3 length: 17 residues. Looked up from germline, CDR1 is LGHNA and CDR2 is YNFKEQ. Sequences were obtained from cord blood. The chain couples TRBV4-2 to TRBJ1-3; 7 nucleotides agree with TRBD1. The sequence was obtained from a newborn girl in good health. The CDR3 DNA sequence: TGTGCCAGCAGCCAAGATTGGGACAGTTACTCTGGAAACACCATATATTTT. Residues: CASSQDWDSYSGNTIYF.